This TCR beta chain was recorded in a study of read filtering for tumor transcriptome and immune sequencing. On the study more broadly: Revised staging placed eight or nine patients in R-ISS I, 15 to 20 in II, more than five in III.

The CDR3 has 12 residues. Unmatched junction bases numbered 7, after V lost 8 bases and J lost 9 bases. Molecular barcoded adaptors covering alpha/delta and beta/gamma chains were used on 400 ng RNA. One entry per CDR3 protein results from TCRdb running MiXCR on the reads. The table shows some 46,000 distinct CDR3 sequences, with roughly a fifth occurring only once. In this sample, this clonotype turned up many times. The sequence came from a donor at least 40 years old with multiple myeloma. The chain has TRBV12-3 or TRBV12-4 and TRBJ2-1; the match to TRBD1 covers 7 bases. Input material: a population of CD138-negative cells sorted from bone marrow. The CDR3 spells CASRRGPGEQFF. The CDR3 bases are TGTGCCAGCCGAAGGGGGCCTGGTGAGCAGTTCTTC.